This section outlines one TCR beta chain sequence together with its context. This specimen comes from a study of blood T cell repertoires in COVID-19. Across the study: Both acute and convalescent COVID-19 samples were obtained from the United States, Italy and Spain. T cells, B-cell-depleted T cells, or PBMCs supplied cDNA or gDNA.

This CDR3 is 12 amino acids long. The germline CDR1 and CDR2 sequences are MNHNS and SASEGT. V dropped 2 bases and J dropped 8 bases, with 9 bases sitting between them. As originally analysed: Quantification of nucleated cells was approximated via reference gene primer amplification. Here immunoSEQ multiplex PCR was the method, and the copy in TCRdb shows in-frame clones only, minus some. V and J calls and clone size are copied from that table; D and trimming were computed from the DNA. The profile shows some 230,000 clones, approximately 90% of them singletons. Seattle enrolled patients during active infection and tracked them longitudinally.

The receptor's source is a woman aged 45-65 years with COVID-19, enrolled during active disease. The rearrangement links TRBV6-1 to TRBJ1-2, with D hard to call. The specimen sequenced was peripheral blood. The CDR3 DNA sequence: TGTGCCAGCAGTGAACTCCGTTTGGGCTACACCTTC. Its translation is CASSELRLGYTF.